The present entry profiles one TCR beta chain with its context. Profiling relied on immunoSEQ multiplex PCR, and the TCRdb table lists in-frame clones only, not all of them. The sample lists approximately 58,000 clones, roughly nine tenths occurring once. This sample was included in a study of OX40 agonist ivuxolimab in advanced cancers. The germline CDR1 and CDR2 sequences are SGHNT and YENEEA. V was trimmed by 1 base and J by 5 bases, leaving 14 bases between them. The CDR3 runs to 15 residues. This chain joins TRBV11-3 and TRBJ2-5; TRBD1 might be the D (5 bases). Sequences were derived from CD4+ or CD8+ T cells sorted from blood, sampled in a trial of the OX40 agonist ivuxolimab. This receptor was obtained from an adult with an advanced solid tumor such as melanoma, head and neck, liver or kidney cancer. The chain's CDR3 is CASSLGFQGFETQYF. The CDR3 nucleotides are TGTGCCAGCAGCTTAGGGTTTCAGGGCTTCGAGACCCAGTACTTC.